This T cell receptor beta chain was captured by sequencing in a study of T cells in Graves' hyperthyroidism and ophthalmopathy. This sample holds PBMCs from less than 13 ml fresh peripheral blood. Using RNA transcripts as the source, TCR beta CDR3 regions were amplified. HTBI primers were used for first-round RT-PCR of the TCR CDR3. TCRdb called the multiplex PCR reads again in MiXCR, with one record for every CDR3 protein. The sample holds some 350,000 distinct CDR3 sequences, 13% to 15% seen once. Germline assignment: CDR1 LGHDT and CDR2 YNNKEL (reference sequence). The CDR3 sequence is 14 residues long. The V segment lost 4 bases and the J segment 2 bases; nucleotides outside the gene matches: 3. This clonotype was detected ten times or more. Its specificity is unknown. Study-wide points: Expanded thyroid clonotypes (above 0.001) were mostly also found in blood. Stable hyperthyroidism was separated from ophthalmopathy by a model based on 13 V-J features.

This sequence was found in a woman in her sixties or seventies with Graves' ophthalmopathy. The chain combines TRBV3-1 with TRBJ2-5; 8 positions match TRBD1. The sample was blood. This CDR3 reads CASSRRTGQETQYF. The DNA of the CDR3 is TGTGCCAGCAGCCGGAGGACAGGGCAAGAGACCCAGTACTTC.